These T cell receptor beta chains were read from a single sample in a study of blood T cells in healthy people across ages. MiXCR, run by TCRdb on the 5' RACE reads, gives a single entry per CDR3 protein. The table records around 690,000 distinct CDR3 sequences, 58% of them present only once. Specimen: blood. These receptors were taken from a man in his fifties or sixties in good health. Both conserved end residues are part of each CDR3. The D gene is left open where the match is weak. Size tells how often a clone was seen (once, few, many) or the class of an expanded clone, and some rows leave it out.

D	V	J	size	DNA	CDR3
.	TRBV28	TRBJ2-1	few	TGTGCCAGCAGTTTACTTGTCCGAAATGAGCAGTTCTTC	CASSLLVRNEQFF
TRBD2	TRBV6-1	TRBJ2-3	.	TGTGCCAGCGGGTCAGCGGGGGCCTCCACAGATACGCAGTATTTT	CASGSAGASTDTQYF
TRBD1	TRBV7-9	TRBJ1-2	.	TGTGCCAGCAGCGATCGACAGGGAGGTCAGGGCTACACCTTC	CASSDRQGGQGYTF
TRBD1	TRBV4-1	TRBJ1-2	.	TGCGCCAGCAGCCAGCCGGGACAGGGGATGTACGGCTACACCTTC	CASSQPGQGMYGYTF
TRBD2	TRBV29-1	TRBJ2-1	few	TGCAGCGTAAACCGCGGGACTAGTCAATATCTTAGCTCCTACAATGAGCAGTTCTTC	CSVNRGTSQYLSSYNEQFF
.	TRBV10-3	TRBJ2-6	.	TGTGCCATCAGTGGGACACCGGGCCTGGCTGGGGCCAACGTCCTGACTTTC	CAISGTPGLAGANVLTF
.	TRBV4-2	TRBJ2-5	few	TGTGCCAGCAGCCAAGTAGGTCGAGAGACCCAGTACTTC	CASSQVGRETQYF
.	TRBV24-1	TRBJ2-2	.	TGTGCCACCAGTGATACTGGGACGGCCCCTTCGAACACCGGGGAGCTGTTTTTT	CATSDTGTAPSNTGELFF
.	TRBV20-1	TRBJ2-2	once	TGCAGTGCTAGAGATCAGGCGGCCGGGGAGCTGTTTTTT	CSARDQAAGELFF
TRBD1	TRBV11-3	TRBJ1-3	.	TGTGCCAGCAGCTCCGGACAGGACTCTGGAAACACCATATATTTT	CASSSGQDSGNTIYF
.	TRBV5-1	TRBJ2-7	many	TGCGCCAGCAATCCCGGGGGCTCCTACGAGCAGTACTTC	CASNPGGSYEQYF
.	TRBV29-1	TRBJ1-1	.	TGCAGCGTCTACTGGGGGGGCACTGAAGCTTTCTTT	CSVYWGGTEAFF
TRBD2	TRBV5-1	TRBJ2-4	many	TGCGCCAGCAGTAGAGCTAGCGGGGGGTCAACTCAGTACTTC	CASSRASGGSTQYF
.	TRBV3-1	TRBJ2-5	.	TGTACCAGCAGCCAAGATCGGTCCTCCGGGACCCAGTACTTC	CTSSQDRSSGTQYF
.	TRBV20-1	TRBJ1-2	once	TGCAGTGCTAGGAGCGCTAACTATGGCTACACCTTC	CSARSANYGYTF
TRBD1	TRBV6-1	TRBJ1-1	.	TGTGCCAGCAGTCAGCCCGGGACAGGGGGTTTTGGAGCTTTCTTT	CASSQPGTGGFGAFF
.	TRBV20-1	TRBJ2-5	few	TGCAGTGCTAGAGAGGGAGCGGCACAAGAGACCCAGTACTTC	CSAREGAAQETQYF
.	TRBV18	TRBJ2-5	.	TGTGCCAGCGCAAGGGAGCGGGAGACCCAGTACTTC	CASARERETQYF
TRBD1	TRBV7-9	TRBJ2-5	.	TGTGCCAGCAGCCCCGACAGGGTCCGCGAGACCCAGTACTTC	CASSPDRVRETQYF
.	TRBV2	TRBJ2-6	.	TGTGCCAGCCTGGGGGGTATATGGACCGGGGCTGGGGCCAACGTCCTGACTTTC	CASLGGIWTGAGANVLTF
.	TRBV12-3/TRBV12-4	TRBJ2-5	.	TGTGCCAGCAGCCCTTCCTTTGGGCTCCGAGCCCAAGAGACCCAGTACTTC	CASSPSFGLRAQETQYF
TRBD2	TRBV12-3/TRBV12-4	TRBJ2-3	few	TGTGCCAGCAGAGCCCGGCGGGGGGCAACAGATACGCAGTATTTT	CASRARRGATDTQYF
TRBD1	TRBV12-3/TRBV12-4	TRBJ2-5	.	TGTGCCAGCAGACGGACAGGGGGCCAGTACTTC	CASRRTGGQYF
TRBD2	TRBV5-4	TRBJ2-3	.	TGTGCCAGCAGCTTGCCAAGCGGGGGAAGGACAGATACGCAGTATTTT	CASSLPSGGRTDTQYF
.	TRBV29-1	TRBJ1-1	once	TGCAGCGCTACAGGACAAACCACTGAAGCTTTCTTT	CSATGQTTEAFF
.	TRBV6-5	TRBJ2-7	few	TGTGCCAGCAGTACTGACAGCTCCTACGAGCAGTACTTC	CASSTDSSYEQYF
.	TRBV28	TRBJ2-6	few	TGTGCCAGCAGGTATTCTGGGGCCAACGTCCTGACTTTC	CASRYSGANVLTF
.	TRBV4-1	TRBJ2-5	few	TGCGCCAGCAGCCAAGGCGGTTTCCAAGAGACCCAGTACTTC	CASSQGGFQETQYF